The clone carrying this T cell receptor beta chain turned up a few times. Method: immunoSEQ multiplex PCR; TCRdb's copy keeps in-frame clones and lacks some. The sample holds about 75,000 clones; more than 75% are singletons and the top ten take roughly a fifth. The CDR3 runs to 14 residues. Germline trimming cut 3 bases from V and 7 bases from J; bases unmatched to any gene: 5. Germline CDR1 is SGDLS and CDR2 is YYNGEE. This sample is drawn from a study of blood T cell repertoires in COVID-19. V gene TRBV9 combines with J gene TRBJ2-7; 12 nucleotides match TRBD1. Sequencing was done on a sample of peripheral blood. The origin of this receptor is a human donor in a cohort sampled during active COVID-19. The CDR3 DNA reads TGTGCCAGCAGCGCGGGACAGGGGGCTGGAGAGCAGTACTTC. It yields the protein CASSAGQGAGEQYF.